Listed below are T cell receptor beta chains from one sample, sequenced in a study of metastatic and nonmetastatic thyroid tumors. TCRdb re-called the PCR reads via MiXCR. The data hold roughly 30,000 clones, with around 30% observed a single time. Specimen: blood. These receptors were collected from a female donor with papillary thyroid cancer or a benign thyroid nodule (not recorded which). Some clones in this sample may be carry-over from other donors' samples. Each CDR3 is given with its conserved first and last residue. Each record gives: D gene, clone size, J gene, V gene, CDR3 DNA, CDR3 protein. The D gene is left open where the match is weak. Clone size is shown for a subset of rows, as once, few, many or a class of expanded clone.

TRBD2,many,TRBJ2-5,TRBV5-1,TGCGCCAGCAGCTTGGCTCCGGGACTAGAGGGGACCCAGTACTTC,CASSLAPGLEGTQYF
NA,many,TRBJ2-5,TRBV14,TGTGCCAGCAGCCGAACGGTCCAAGAGACCCAGTACTTC,CASSRTVQETQYF
NA,many,TRBJ2-7,TRBV28,TGTGCCAGCAGTTCGACCCTTTACGAGCAGTACTTC,CASSSTLYEQYF
NA,many,TRBJ1-1,TRBV20-1,TGCAGTGCTAGATTCCGGGACGGCGCTGGAGAAGCTTTCTTT,CSARFRDGAGEAFF
TRBD2,few,TRBJ2-1,TRBV6-5,TGTGCCAGCAGTTACCAGCGGGAGTACAATGAGCAGTTCTTC,CASSYQREYNEQFF
NA,many,TRBJ2-2,TRBV24-1,TGTGCCACCAGTCGATCAGTTGCGGACGTGAACACCGGGGAGCTGTTTTTT,CATSRSVADVNTGELFF
TRBD2,NA,TRBJ2-1,TRBV20-1,TGCAGTGCTAGAGCCTGGGCGGCTAGCGGCTCTGCTGAGCAGTTCTTC,CSARAWAASGSAEQFF
NA,once,TRBJ2-6,TRBV5-4,TGTGCCAGCAGCTTGGCAGGGTCTGGGGCCAACGTCCTGACTTTC,CASSLAGSGANVLTF
NA,NA,TRBJ1-5,TRBV5-1,TGCGCGAGCAGCTTAGGTGACAATCAGCCCCAGCATTTT,CASSLGDNQPQHF
NA,NA,TRBJ1-1,TRBV29-1,TGTAGCGTAAAGAACACTGAAGCTTTCTTT,CSVKNTEAFF
NA,NA,TRBJ1-5,TRBV19,TGTGCCAGTAGTCCTGCCGACAGGATGGGGCAGCCCCAGCATTTT,CASSPADRMGQPQHF
NA,NA,TRBJ2-6,TRBV4-1,TGCGCCAGCAGCCAAGACAGGGCCGACTCTGGGGCCAACGTCCTGACTTTC,CASSQDRADSGANVLTF
NA,many,TRBJ2-3,TRBV5-1,TGCGCCAGCAGCTTGGCCAACGCAGATACGCAGTATTTT,CASSLANADTQYF
NA,many,TRBJ1-5,TRBV19,TGTGCCAGTAGTATGCAGGGTGTGGCTCAGCCCCAGCATTTT,CASSMQGVAQPQHF
NA,few,TRBJ2-3,TRBV6-1,TGTGCCAGCAGGCCGGGAATAGAGTTACGGGGTACGCAGTATTTT,CASRPGIELRGTQYF
NA,once,TRBJ2-3,TRBV20-1,TGCAGTGCTAGAATTGTTTGTTCCAGGGTTACAGATACGCAGTATTTT,CSARIVCSRVTDTQYF
TRBD2,many,TRBJ2-7,TRBV6-1,TGTGCCAGCAGTGGCTCGACTAGCGGGAGGGTCTCCTACGAGCAGTACTTC,CASSGSTSGRVSYEQYF
TRBD1,many,TRBJ2-1,TRBV11-3,TGTGCCAGCAGCCCAGGGACAGGCTACAATGAGCAGTTCTTC,CASSPGTGYNEQFF
TRBD1,many,TRBJ1-5,TRBV30,TGTGCCTGGAGTACCACCGGGACAGGGGGTTTCTATAGCAATCAGCCCCAGCATTTT,CAWSTTGTGGFYSNQPQHF
TRBD1,once,TRBJ1-1,TRBV5-1,TGCGCCAGCGGGGACAGGGGGCTGGGCACTGAAGCTTTCTTT,CASGDRGLGTEAFF
NA,NA,TRBJ1-1,TRBV9,TGTGCCAGCGGGGGTCTGAAATCTGAAGCTTTCTTT,CASGGLKSEAFF
NA,NA,TRBJ2-7,TRBV20-1,TGCAGTGCTAGAAGCAGCTCCTACGAGCAGTACTTC,CSARSSSYEQYF
TRBD1,many,TRBJ1-2,TRBV19,TGTGCCAGTAGCCGGGAGGGGGCCCCTAACTATGGCTACACCTTC,CASSREGAPNYGYTF
NA,NA,TRBJ1-5,TRBV6-9,TGTGCCAGCAGTTTTCCGACAGGAATCAATCAGCCCCAGCATTTT,CASSFPTGINQPQHF
NA,many,TRBJ1-1,TRBV29-1,TGCAGCGTTGTGAGGACAGCTATGAACACTGAAGCTTTCTTT,CSVVRTAMNTEAFF
NA,many,TRBJ2-1,TRBV6-1,TGTGCCAGCCGACCGCGAATCGGGACTTTCTACAATGAGCAGTTCTTC,CASRPRIGTFYNEQFF
NA,many,TRBJ2-7,TRBV20-1,TGCAGTGCTAGAGTAGGGGCGAACGAGCAGTACTTC,CSARVGANEQYF
TRBD1,many,TRBJ2-1,TRBV2,TGTGCCAGCATAGGGGGGACAGGGATTCCCCTCTCCTACAATGAGCAGTTCTTC,CASIGGTGIPLSYNEQFF
NA,few,TRBJ2-3,TRBV20-1,TGCAGTCAGGTCGCGGAGAGCACAGATACGCAGTATTTT,CSQVAESTDTQYF
NA,many,TRBJ2-3,TRBV19,TGTGCCAGTAGTATTGCAGGGGCTGGGGCAGATACGCAGTATTTT,CASSIAGAGADTQYF
TRBD1,many,TRBJ2-1,TRBV29-1,TGCAGCGTTGAAGATCAGGGACAGGGGGCGATTGAGCAGTTCTTC,CSVEDQGQGAIEQFF
TRBD1,NA,TRBJ2-2,TRBV13,TGTGCCAGCAGCTTAAGAGACAGGGAGCACACCGGGGAGCTGTTTTTT,CASSLRDREHTGELFF
TRBD2,many,TRBJ2-7,TRBV11-1,TGTGCCAGCAGCCGGGGGGGAGCAGGTTCTAGTTACGAGCAGTACTTC,CASSRGGAGSSYEQYF
NA,many,TRBJ1-3,TRBV7-2,TGTGCCAGCAGCTCCTACAGGGAGGCAGGAAACACCATATATTTT,CASSSYREAGNTIYF
NA,NA,TRBJ2-7,TRBV30,TGTGCCTCGATGGCGGGTACAGATGTACCCCAGTACTTC,CASMAGTDVPQYF
NA,many,TRBJ2-2,TRBV4-1,TGCGCCAGCAGCCCGAGTGCGAACACCGGGGAGCTGTTTTTT,CASSPSANTGELFF
NA,NA,TRBJ2-3,TRBV28,TGTGCCAGCAGTTTCATGGCCGAGGGCACTAGCACAGATACGCAGTATTTT,CASSFMAEGTSTDTQYF
TRBD1,NA,TRBJ1-2,TRBV6-2/TRBV6-3,TGTGCCAGCAGTTACTCGGTTTTTGGACAGGGGATGGATGGCTACACCTTC,CASSYSVFGQGMDGYTF
NA,few,TRBJ1-6,TRBV12-3/TRBV12-4,TGTGCCAGCAGAGGAGGGTTTAATTCACCCCTCCACTTT,CASRGGFNSPLHF
TRBD1,many,TRBJ2-5,TRBV7-6,TGTGCCAGCAGCCCGGACAGGGGGCGGGAGACCCAGTACTTC,CASSPDRGRETQYF
NA,many,TRBJ2-7,TRBV28,TGTGCCAGCAACTCCTCGCCGGGACTCCCGCGGGGATTGCAGTACTTC,CASNSSPGLPRGLQYF
NA,many,TRBJ2-1,TRBV19,TGTGCCAGTAGTAACCAGGGGTCCTACAATGAGCAGTTCTTC,CASSNQGSYNEQFF
TRBD1,NA,TRBJ1-1,TRBV29-1,TGCAGCGTTGACTCCGACAGGGCCACTGAAGCTTTCTTT,CSVDSDRATEAFF
NA,many,TRBJ1-1,TRBV18,TGTGCCAGCTCACCGCAGCGGACAGCCTACACTGAAGCTTTCTTT,CASSPQRTAYTEAFF
TRBD2,NA,TRBJ2-7,TRBV3-1,TGTGCCAGCAGCTTCGGGACTAGCTGCTCCTACGAGCAGTACTTC,CASSFGTSCSYEQYF
TRBD1,many,TRBJ1-1,TRBV12-3/TRBV12-4,TGTGCCAGCAGTAGGGACAGTAAAGAAGCTTTCTTT,CASSRDSKEAFF
NA,many,TRBJ2-5,TRBV2,TGTGCCAGCATTCCCTGGGGCGGTTCCAGTCAAGAGACCCAGTACTTC,CASIPWGGSSQETQYF
NA,NA,TRBJ1-1,TRBV20-1,TGCAGTGCTAGGGACCTGAACTTAAACACTGAAGCTTTCTTT,CSARDLNLNTEAFF
TRBD2,many,TRBJ2-2,TRBV27,TGTGCCAGCAGTTTTTTAGCGGGCACCGGGGAGCTGTTTTTT,CASSFLAGTGELFF
NA,many,TRBJ1-5,TRBV4-2,TGTGCCAGCAGCCAAGATCTATCGAGTAGCAATCAGCCCCAGCATTTT,CASSQDLSSSNQPQHF
NA,many,TRBJ2-5,TRBV7-3,TGTGCCAGCAGCCCTGGGCGGGGTATAGAGACCCAGTACTTC,CASSPGRGIETQYF
NA,many,TRBJ1-3,TRBV9,TGTGCCAGCACCCAGGATATGGGGGGGGACACCATATATTTT,CASTQDMGGDTIYF
NA,NA,TRBJ1-5,TRBV30,TGTGCCTGGAGCAGGGGAGGGGGAGGCAATCAGCCCCAGCATTTT,CAWSRGGGGNQPQHF
NA,NA,TRBJ2-3,TRBV6-2/TRBV6-3,TGTGCCAGCACGGCTCCACTAGACACAGATACGCAGTATTTT,CASTAPLDTDTQYF
TRBD2,many,TRBJ2-3,TRBV3-1,TGTGCCAGCAGCCAAGATCGGCATAGCGGGATTAAAGATACGCAGTATTTT,CASSQDRHSGIKDTQYF